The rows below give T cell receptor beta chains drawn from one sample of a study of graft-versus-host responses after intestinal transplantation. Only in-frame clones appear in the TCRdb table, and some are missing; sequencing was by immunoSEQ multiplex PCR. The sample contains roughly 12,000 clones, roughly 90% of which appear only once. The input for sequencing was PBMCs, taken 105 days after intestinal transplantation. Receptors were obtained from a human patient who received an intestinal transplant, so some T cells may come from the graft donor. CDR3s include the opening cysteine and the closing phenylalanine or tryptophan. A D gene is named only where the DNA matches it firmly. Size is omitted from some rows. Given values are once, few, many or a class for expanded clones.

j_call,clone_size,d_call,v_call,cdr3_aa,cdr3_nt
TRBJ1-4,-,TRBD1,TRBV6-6,CASSPGQLMEKLFF,TGTGCCAGCAGTCCGGGACAGTTGATGGAAAAACTGTTTTTT
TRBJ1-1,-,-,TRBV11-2,CASSLWGADYNTEAFF,TGTGCCAGCAGCTTATGGGGGGCCGATTATAACACTGAAGCTTTCTTT
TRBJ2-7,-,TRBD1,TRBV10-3,CAISESPGGHYEQYF,TGTGCCATCAGTGAGTCGCCAGGGGGCCATTACGAGCAGTACTTC
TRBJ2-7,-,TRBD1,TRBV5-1,CASSQPHDRDLWGSEQYF,TGCGCCAGCAGCCAACCCCACGACAGGGACCTCTGGGGGTCCGAGCAGTACTTC
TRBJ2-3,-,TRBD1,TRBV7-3,CASSGQGMGTDTQYF,TGTGCCAGCAGTGGACAGGGAATGGGCACAGATACGCAGTATTTT
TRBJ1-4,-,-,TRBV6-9,CASSSKGEKLFF,TGTGCCAGCAGCAGTAAAGGAGAAAAACTGTTTTTT
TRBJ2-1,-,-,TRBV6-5,CASSYSIPIGNEQFF,TGTGCCAGCAGTTACTCGATCCCCATCGGGAATGAGCAGTTCTTC
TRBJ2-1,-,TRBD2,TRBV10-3,CAIRSSGIKPPNNEQFF,TGTGCCATCAGGTCTAGCGGGATTAAACCGCCGAATAATGAGCAGTTCTTC
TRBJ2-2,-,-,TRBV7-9,CASSLSSGNTGELFF,TGTGCCAGCAGCTTATCGTCTGGAAACACCGGGGAGCTGTTTTTT
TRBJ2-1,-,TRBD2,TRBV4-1,CASSPPTDGTSGSWIYNEQFF,TGCGCCAGCAGCCCACCTACCGACGGGACTAGCGGGAGTTGGATCTACAATGAGCAGTTCTTC
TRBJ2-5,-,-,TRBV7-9,CAIDTQETQYF,TGTGCCATCGACACGCAAGAGACCCAGTACTTC
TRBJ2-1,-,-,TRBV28,CASSLQRPNEQFF,TGTGCCAGCAGTTTACAGCGACCGAATGAGCAGTTCTTC
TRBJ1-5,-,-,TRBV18,CASSPDRDRVGPQHF,TGTGCCAGCTCACCGGACCGGGATCGAGTGGGGCCCCAGCATTTT
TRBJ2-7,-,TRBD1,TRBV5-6,CASTTPSGQGSYEQYF,TGTGCCAGCACTACCCCCTCAGGACAGGGGTCCTACGAGCAGTACTTC
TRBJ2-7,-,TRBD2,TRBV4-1,CASSQVGGRISEQYF,TGCGCCAGCAGCCAAGTCGGCGGGAGGATCTCCGAGCAGTACTTC
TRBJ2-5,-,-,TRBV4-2,CASSQALGLALETQYF,TGTGCCAGCAGCCAAGCCCTCGGGCTAGCCCTCGAGACCCAGTACTTC
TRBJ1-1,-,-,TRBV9,CASSVGGRTNEAFF,TGTGCCAGCAGCGTAGGGGGGAGGACAAATGAAGCTTTCTTT
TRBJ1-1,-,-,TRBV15,CATRLGVNTEAFF,TGTGCCACCAGATTAGGGGTTAACACTGAAGCTTTCTTT
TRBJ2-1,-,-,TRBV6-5,CASRPPGEYNEQFF,TGTGCCAGCAGGCCTCCGGGCGAGTACAATGAGCAGTTCTTC
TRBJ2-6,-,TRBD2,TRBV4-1,CASSQEPAGTSGANVLTF,TGCGCCAGCAGCCAAGAACCAGCGGGGACCTCTGGGGCCAACGTCCTGACTTTC
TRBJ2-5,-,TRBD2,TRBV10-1,CASSPPLAGARETQYF,TGCGCCAGCAGCCCCCCCCTAGCGGGAGCTAGAGAGACCCAGTACTTC
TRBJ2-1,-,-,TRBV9,CASSPRLYNEQFF,TGTGCCAGCAGCCCCAGACTTTACAATGAGCAGTTCTTC
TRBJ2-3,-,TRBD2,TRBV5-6,CASSLSAGADTQYF,TGTGCCAGCAGCTTGTCTGCGGGAGCAGATACGCAGTATTTT
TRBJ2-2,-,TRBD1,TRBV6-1,CASSESGQGGGELFF,TGTGCCAGCAGTGAATCAGGACAGGGCGGCGGGGAGCTGTTTTTT
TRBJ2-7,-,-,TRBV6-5,CASSSGGSYEQYF,TGTGCCAGCAGTTCTGGGGGAAGTTACGAGCAGTACTTC
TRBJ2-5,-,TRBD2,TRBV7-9,CASSHLGLAEGETQYF,TGTGCCAGCAGCCATCTCGGACTAGCGGAGGGGGAGACCCAGTACTTC
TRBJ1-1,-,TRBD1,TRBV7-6,CASSLEILGGGEAFF,TGTGCCAGCAGCTTAGAGATTCTTGGAGGGGGCGAAGCTTTCTTT
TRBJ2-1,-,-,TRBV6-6,CASRTLNSDEQFF,TGTGCCAGCAGAACGCTAAATTCCGATGAGCAGTTCTTC
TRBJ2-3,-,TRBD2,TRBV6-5,CASSYTAGGRADTQYF,TGTGCCAGCAGTTACACGGCGGGGGGGCGGGCAGATACGCAGTATTTT
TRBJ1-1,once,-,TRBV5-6,CASSQGGNTEAFF,TGTGCCAGCAGCCAAGGAGGGAACACTGAAGCTTTCTTT
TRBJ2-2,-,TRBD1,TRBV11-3,CASSETGGSTGELFF,TGTGCCAGCAGCGAGACAGGGGGCAGCACCGGGGAGCTGTTTTTT
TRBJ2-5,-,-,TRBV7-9,CASSLEAGGPKETQYF,TGTGCCAGCAGCTTGGAAGCGGGTGGACCGAAAGAGACCCAGTACTTC
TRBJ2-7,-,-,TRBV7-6,CASSLEGGLSYEQYF,TGTGCCAGCAGCTTAGAGGGAGGCCTCTCCTACGAGCAGTACTTC
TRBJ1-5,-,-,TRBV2,CASSDSQANQPQHF,TGTGCCAGCAGTGACAGCCAGGCGAATCAGCCCCAGCATTTT
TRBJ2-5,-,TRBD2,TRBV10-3,CAISEGSSGAIGTQYF,TGTGCCATCAGTGAGGGGTCTAGCGGGGCGATCGGGACCCAGTACTTC
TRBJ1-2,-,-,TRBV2,CASQGGFGGDINYGYTF,TGTGCCTCCCAAGGGGGGTTCGGGGGTGATATTAACTATGGCTACACCTTC
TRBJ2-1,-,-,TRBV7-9,CASSLAVHNEQFF,TGTGCCAGCAGCTTAGCGGTTCACAATGAGCAGTTCTTC
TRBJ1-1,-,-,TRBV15,CATSRVSWMNTEAFF,TGTGCCACCAGCAGAGTATCGTGGATGAACACTGAAGCTTTCTTT
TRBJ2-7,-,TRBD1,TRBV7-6,CASSLATTGARDEQYF,TGTGCCAGCAGCTTAGCCACTACAGGGGCTCGCGACGAGCAGTACTTC
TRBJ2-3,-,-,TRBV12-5,CASGLSRTDTQYF,TGTGCTAGTGGCCTCTCTAGGACAGATACGCAGTATTTT
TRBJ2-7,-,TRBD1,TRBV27,CASSPWDSLYEQYF,TGTGCCAGCAGTCCCTGGGACAGCCTCTACGAGCAGTACTTC
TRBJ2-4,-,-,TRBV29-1,CSTRVTKNIQYF,TGCAGCACCAGGGTGACCAAAAACATTCAGTACTTC
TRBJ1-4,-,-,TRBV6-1,CASSEAGAGGEKLFF,TGTGCCAGCAGTGAAGCGGGCGCGGGCGGTGAAAAACTGTTTTTT
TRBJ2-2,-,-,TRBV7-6,CASSLGGISNTGELFF,TGTGCCAGCAGCTTAGGGGGGATCTCAAACACCGGGGAGCTGTTTTTT
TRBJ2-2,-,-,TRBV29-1,CSVYRVYTGELFF,TGCAGCGTCTACAGGGTGTACACCGGGGAGCTGTTTTTT
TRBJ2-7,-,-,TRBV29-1,CSVEDGREYEQYF,TGCAGCGTTGAAGATGGACGGGAATACGAGCAGTACTTC
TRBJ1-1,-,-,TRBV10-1,CASITDKMETNTEAFF,TGCGCCAGCATTACGGACAAAATGGAAACGAACACTGAAGCTTTCTTT
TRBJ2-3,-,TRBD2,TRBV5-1,CASSLKAGGDTDTQYF,TGCGCCAGCAGCCTAAAAGCGGGGGGAGACACAGATACGCAGTATTTT
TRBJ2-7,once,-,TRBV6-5,CASSGVQGYEQYF,TGTGCCAGCAGTGGGGTTCAGGGATACGAGCAGTACTTC
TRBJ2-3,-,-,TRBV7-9,CASSRPAGADTQYF,TGTGCCAGCTCCAGACCGGCCGGGGCAGATACGCAGTATTTT
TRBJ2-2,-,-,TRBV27,CASSWGDGELFF,TGTGCCAGCAGTTGGGGTGACGGGGAGCTGTTTTTT
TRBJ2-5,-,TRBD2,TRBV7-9,CASSLAPTAGAETQYF,TGTGCCAGCAGCTTAGCCCCAACCGCGGGAGCAGAGACCCAGTACTTC
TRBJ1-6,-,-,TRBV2,CASSLRRDNSPLHF,TGTGCCAGCAGTTTAAGAAGAGATAATTCACCCCTCCACTTT